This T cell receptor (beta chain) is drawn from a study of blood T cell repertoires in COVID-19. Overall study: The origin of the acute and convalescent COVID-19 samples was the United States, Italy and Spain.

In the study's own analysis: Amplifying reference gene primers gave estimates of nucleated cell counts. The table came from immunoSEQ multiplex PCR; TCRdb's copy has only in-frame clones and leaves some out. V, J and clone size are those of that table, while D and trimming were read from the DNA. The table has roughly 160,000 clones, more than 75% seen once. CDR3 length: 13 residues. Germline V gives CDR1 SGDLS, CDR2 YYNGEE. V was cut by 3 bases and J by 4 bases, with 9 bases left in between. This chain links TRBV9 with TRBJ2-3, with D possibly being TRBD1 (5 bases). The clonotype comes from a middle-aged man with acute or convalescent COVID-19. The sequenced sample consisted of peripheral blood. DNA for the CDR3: TGTGCCAGCAGCGCGCAGGGTCCAGATACGCAGTATTTT. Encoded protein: CASSAQGPDTQYF.